Listed below are T cell receptor beta chains from one sample, sequenced in a study of shared clonotypes between healthy human individuals. Method: immunoSEQ multiplex PCR; TCRdb's copy keeps in-frame clones and lacks some. The sample records about 480,000 clones, 60% to 80% being singletons. Sequenced: PBMCs. The receptor set was obtained from a woman between 40 and 50 years old in good health. Some clones in this sample may be carry-over from other donors' samples. The CDR3 runs from the conserved cysteine through the conserved F or W. The D gene is left open where the match is weak. For some rows the clone size is stated as once, few or many, or as a class when expanded; others skip it.

d_call j_call v_call clone_size cdr3_nt cdr3_aa
NA TRBJ1-5 TRBV30 few TGTGCCTGGCACGTGGCACCCTATAGCAATCAGCCCCAGCATTTT CAWHVAPYSNQPQHF
NA TRBJ1-2 TRBV7-8 NA TGTGCCAGCAGCCCCCCCCAGGGGCACTATGGCTACACCTTC CASSPPQGHYGYTF
NA TRBJ2-5 TRBV28 once TGTGCCAGCGGGTGGAGGGATGACCAGTACTTC CASGWRDDQYF
NA TRBJ1-4 TRBV7-2 few TGTGCCAGCAGCGGGGGCCAGAATGAAAAACTGTTTTTT CASSGGQNEKLFF
NA TRBJ1-1 TRBV6-6 NA TGTGCCAGCACTCAAGGGGTTATGGGAGACACTGAAGCTTTCTTT CASTQGVMGDTEAFF
TRBD1 TRBJ2-2 TRBV7-2 few TGTGCCAGCAGCCTCGACAGGGGGAACACCGGGGAGCTGTTTTTT CASSLDRGNTGELFF
NA TRBJ1-5 TRBV6-5 once TGTGCCAGCAGGAGGAACAGGGATCAGCCCCAGCATTTT CASRRNRDQPQHF
TRBD2 TRBJ2-1 TRBV18 NA TGTGCCAGCTCACCGAGGGAACTAGCGGGGAATGAGCAGTTCTTC CASSPRELAGNEQFF
NA TRBJ1-5 TRBV4-2 NA TGTGCCAGCAGCTACGGACACAATCAGCCCCAGCATTTT CASSYGHNQPQHF
NA TRBJ1-5 TRBV19 NA TGTGCCAGTAGTAAGACAGACTATAGCAATCAGCCCCAGCATTTT CASSKTDYSNQPQHF
NA TRBJ2-2 TRBV27 NA TGTGCCAGCACCGCGGGGTATTACTCCGGGGAGCTGTTTTTT CASTAGYYSGELFF
TRBD2 TRBJ2-1 TRBV9 NA TGTGCCAGCAGCATGGGACTAGCGGGAGTAGGGCATGAGCAGTTCTTC CASSMGLAGVGHEQFF
NA TRBJ1-1 TRBV6-1 NA TGTGCCAGCAGTGGCGGGGCCCTGAACACTGAAGCTTTCTTT CASSGGALNTEAFF
NA TRBJ2-2 TRBV11-1 NA TGTGCCAGCAGCTTAGGCGGCGGGATGTTTAGAGTCGGGGAGCTGTTTTTT CASSLGGGMFRVGELFF
NA TRBJ2-6 TRBV29-1 few TGCAGCGTTGAAGACCATTCTGGGGCCAACGTCCTGACTTTC CSVEDHSGANVLTF
NA TRBJ2-2 TRBV9 NA TGTGCCAGCAGCTCCCGACCAGGGGTCACCGGGGAGCTGTTTTTT CASSSRPGVTGELFF
NA TRBJ1-5 TRBV2 few TGTGCCAGCACCCTCTCAGGGGATCAGCCCCAGCATTTT CASTLSGDQPQHF
TRBD1 TRBJ2-5 TRBV5-4 NA TGTGCCAGCAGCAGGGACAGGGTCGGGGTGGAGACCCAGTACTTC CASSRDRVGVETQYF
NA TRBJ2-7 TRBV5-1 NA TGCGCCAGCAGCCTCTTATCTGGCTACGAGCAGTACTTC CASSLLSGYEQYF
NA TRBJ1-2 TRBV28 few TGTGCCAGCAGTTTAGTTGCACAGGACTACACCTTC CASSLVAQDYTF
NA TRBJ1-1 TRBV29-1 NA TGCAGCGTTCAATATGGGACCGAAGAAGCTTTCTTT CSVQYGTEEAFF
TRBD2 TRBJ2-7 TRBV27 once TGTGCCAGCAGTTTATCGAGGGCTAGCGGGAGTCAAGAGCAGTACTTC CASSLSRASGSQEQYF
NA TRBJ1-5 TRBV7-8 once TGTGCCAGCAGGGGCAGGGACAATCAGCCCCAGCATTTT CASRGRDNQPQHF
NA TRBJ2-6 TRBV7-2 NA TGTGCCAGCAGCTCCGGTCTGTCTGGGGCCAACGTCCTGACTTTC CASSSGLSGANVLTF
NA TRBJ2-1 TRBV18 NA TGTGCCAGCTCACCAAGTCCTACGGGCGAGCAGTTCTTC CASSPSPTGEQFF